This TCR beta chain was recorded in a study of blood T cell repertoires in COVID-19 (dated by TCRdb to 2018 to 2021). For context, the study as a whole: Collaborator samples came from the United States, Italy and Spain and covered acute and convalescent phases of COVID-19. HLA class I and class II types, where available, came from metadata supplied by the sample provider rather than from assay-based typing. The sample metadata nearly always contained a de-identified subject ID, COVID-19 status, age in years and sex. A freely available public database, intended as a resource for researchers studying the immune response to SARS-CoV-2, is where the repertoires were released. Deeply sampled blood TCRbeta repertoires from subjects exposed to, actively infected with, or recovered from COVID-19 were included in the dataset. Samples were obtained from the ongoing ImmuneRACE study (first 160 participants) and from some 1,300 subjects provided by 6 global collaborators. The material from the prospective study consisted of cDNA or gDNA derived from T cells, B-cell-depleted T cells, or PBMCs. Study-wide conclusions, independent of this receptor: Clinical and demographic metadata were provided uncurated, with the amount varying by source and participant.

Comments on this clone: Its antigen is currently not known. No much larger clonotype is one base removed from it; base qualities were not supplied.

TCRbeta CDR3 regions were amplified from genomic DNA by means of the immunoSEQ Assay, a bias-controlled multiplex PCR. Concerning the study's data processing: The number of nucleated cells in each sample was estimated by amplification of reference gene primers within the assay. To quantify the absolute abundance of each unique TCRbeta CDR3 rearrangement, sequence reads were collapsed and filtered. For each sample, productive Simpson clonality was calculated as the square root of Simpson's diversity index across productive rearrangements. TCRdb provides this immuneACCESS table in a form limited to in-frame rearrangements. Some clones are lacking; in checked studies, under half of them reflect an unresolved V gene, and why the rest are absent is not known. That table gives V, J and clone size, and the DNA gave D and trimming. For this sample there are 250,000 to 300,000 clones; more than 75% appear just once. The ten top clones hold 0.99% of the sample.

Its CDR3 holds 13 amino acids, cysteine through phenylalanine. The read is trimmed to its CDR3 DNA, 39 bases read in frame from base 1. Compared with germline, V lacks 6 bases and J lacks 5 bases; bases without a gene match: 5. In the germline V gene, CDR1 corresponds to MNHEY and CDR2 to SVGAGI. Another Seattle source contributed samples from volunteer blood donors who had recovered from COVID-19. Each collaborating institution followed its own protocols to collect whole blood in K2EDTA tubes. For TCRbeta analysis, collaborators shipped samples in one of three forms: frozen whole blood, isolated PBMCs, or DNA extracted from either of those sample types.

This clonotype was obtained from a woman aged 40 to 50 who had recovered from COVID-19. This chain joins TRBV6-5 to TRBJ2-5, with 8 bases in between that match TRBD2. Input material: peripheral blood. The sequenced DNA is TGTGCCAGCAGCGGGAGGGCGGGGGAGACCCAGTACTTC. This codes for CASSGRAGETQYF.